One T cell receptor (beta chain) is described in this entry. This specimen belongs to a study of shared T cell receptors in the human thymus. The germline V gene encodes CDR1 WNHNN and CDR2 SYGVQD (reference sequence). The V end lost 6 bases, the J end lost 1 base, and 15 bases lay between the germline ends. There are 15 residues in the CDR3. Clones were read by immunoSEQ multiplex PCR, and TCRdb kept only the in-frame ones, dropping some. The table records about 660,000 clones, about 89% of them present only once. These data are also associated with another study on human thymus T cells. This second report adds: Related research described strongly overlapping thymic repertoires in unrelated people.

The chain couples TRBV10-1 to TRBJ1-1; maybe TRBD1 (5 bases). Material: thymocytes. This TCR was recovered from a boy younger than two with a congenital heart defect. DNA for the CDR3: TGCGCCAGCAGCCCCTCTATTGGGGCGAACACTGAAGCTTTCTTT. Amino acid sequence: CASSPSIGANTEAFF.